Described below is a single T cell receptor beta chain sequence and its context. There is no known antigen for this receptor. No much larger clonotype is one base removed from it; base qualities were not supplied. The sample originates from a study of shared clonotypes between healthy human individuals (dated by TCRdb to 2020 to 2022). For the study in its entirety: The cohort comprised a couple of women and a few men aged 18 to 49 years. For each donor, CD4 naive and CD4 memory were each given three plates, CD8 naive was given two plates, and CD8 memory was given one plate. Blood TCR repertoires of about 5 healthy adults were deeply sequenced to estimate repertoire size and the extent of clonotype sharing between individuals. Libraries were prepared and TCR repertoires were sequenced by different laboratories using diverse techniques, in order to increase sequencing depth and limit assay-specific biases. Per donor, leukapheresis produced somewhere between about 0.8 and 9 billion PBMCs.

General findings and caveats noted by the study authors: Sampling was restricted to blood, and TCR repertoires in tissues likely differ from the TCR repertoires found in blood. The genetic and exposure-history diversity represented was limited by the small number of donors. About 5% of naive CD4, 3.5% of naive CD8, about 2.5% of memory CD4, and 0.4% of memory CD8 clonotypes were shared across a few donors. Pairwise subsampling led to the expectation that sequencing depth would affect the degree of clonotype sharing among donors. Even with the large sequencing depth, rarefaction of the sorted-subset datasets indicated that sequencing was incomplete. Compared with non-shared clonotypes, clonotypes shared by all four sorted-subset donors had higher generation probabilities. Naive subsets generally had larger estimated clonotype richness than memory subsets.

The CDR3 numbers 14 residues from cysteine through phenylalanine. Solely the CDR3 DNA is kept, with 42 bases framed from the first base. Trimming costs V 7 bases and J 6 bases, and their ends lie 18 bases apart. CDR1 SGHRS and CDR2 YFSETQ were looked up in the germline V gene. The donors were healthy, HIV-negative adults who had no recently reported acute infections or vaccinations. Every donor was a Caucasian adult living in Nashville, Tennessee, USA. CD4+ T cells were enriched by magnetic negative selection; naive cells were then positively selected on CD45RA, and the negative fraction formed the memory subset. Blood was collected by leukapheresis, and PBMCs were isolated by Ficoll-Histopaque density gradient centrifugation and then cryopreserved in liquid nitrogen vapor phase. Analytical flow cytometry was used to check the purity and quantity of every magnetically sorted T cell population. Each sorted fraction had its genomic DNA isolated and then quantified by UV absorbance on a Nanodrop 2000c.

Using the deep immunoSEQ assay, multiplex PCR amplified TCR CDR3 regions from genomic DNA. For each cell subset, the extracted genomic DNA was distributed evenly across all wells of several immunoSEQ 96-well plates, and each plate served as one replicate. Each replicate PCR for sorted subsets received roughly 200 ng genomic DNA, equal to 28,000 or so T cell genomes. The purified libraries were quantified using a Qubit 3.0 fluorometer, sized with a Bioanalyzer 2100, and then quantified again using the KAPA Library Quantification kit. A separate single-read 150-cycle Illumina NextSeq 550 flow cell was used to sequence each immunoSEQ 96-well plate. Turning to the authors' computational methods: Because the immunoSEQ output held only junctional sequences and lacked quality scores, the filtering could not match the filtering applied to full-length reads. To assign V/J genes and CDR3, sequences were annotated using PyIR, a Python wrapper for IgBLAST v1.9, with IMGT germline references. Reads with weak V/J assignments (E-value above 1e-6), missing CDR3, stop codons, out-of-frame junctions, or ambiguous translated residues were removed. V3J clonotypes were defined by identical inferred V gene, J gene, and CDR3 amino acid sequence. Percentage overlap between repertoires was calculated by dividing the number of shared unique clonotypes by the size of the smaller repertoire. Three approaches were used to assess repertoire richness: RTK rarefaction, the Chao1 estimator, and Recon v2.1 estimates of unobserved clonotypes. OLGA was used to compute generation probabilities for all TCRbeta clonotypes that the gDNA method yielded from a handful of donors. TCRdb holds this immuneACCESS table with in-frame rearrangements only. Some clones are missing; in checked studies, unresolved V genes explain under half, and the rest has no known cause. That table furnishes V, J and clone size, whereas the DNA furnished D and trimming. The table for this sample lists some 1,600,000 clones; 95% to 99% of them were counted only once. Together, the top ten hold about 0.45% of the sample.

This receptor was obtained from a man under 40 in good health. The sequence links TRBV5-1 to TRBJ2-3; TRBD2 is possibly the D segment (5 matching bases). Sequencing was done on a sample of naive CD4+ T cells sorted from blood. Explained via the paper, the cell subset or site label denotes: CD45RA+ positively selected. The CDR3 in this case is CASGKGLPADTQYF. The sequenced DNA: TGCGCCAGCGGAAAAGGACTCCCGGCGGATACGCAGTATTTT. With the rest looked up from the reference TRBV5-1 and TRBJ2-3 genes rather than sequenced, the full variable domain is KAGVTQTPRYLIKTRGQQVTLSCSPISGHRSVSWYQQTPGQGLQFLFEYFSETQRNKGNFPGRFSGRQFSNSRSEMNVSTLELGDSALYLCASGKGLPADTQYFGPGTRLTVL.